This T cell receptor (beta chain) was captured by sequencing in a study of cytomegalovirus exposure and HLA in healthy donors. The study, taken as a whole, reports: Later analysis showed TCR association rates varying by HLA locus, highest for DRB1 and lowest for HLA-C. Analyses of presence/absence relied on an assumption of roughly uniform sequencing depth across donors. Most of the CMV-associated TCR beta chains (in a later analysis) appeared to be HLA-restricted. Associated with HLA alleles at 0.05 false discovery rate in a later analysis were 16,951 TCR beta sequences.

Trimming took 2 bases from V and 2 from J, leaving 15 bases between them. This CDR3 region has 16 residues. Looked up from germline, CDR1 is SEHNR and CDR2 is FQNEAQ (reference sequence). On this clone: Its antigen remains unknown.

PCR amplification relied on 60 Vbeta primers (plus 13 Jbeta primers). The protocol was immunoSEQ multiplex PCR, while the TCRdb copy is restricted to in-frame clones and leaves out a portion. The table shows approximately 100,000 clones, with around 9.6% occurring only once. The source is a man aged 50-60 years in good health and CMV-seropositive. Sequencing was performed on PBMCs. The chain carries TRBV7-9 and TRBJ1-1, with no clear D. The CDR3 sequence is CASSLMRGGLNTEAFF. As DNA, the CDR3 is TGTGCCAGCAGCTTAATGAGAGGTGGGTTAAACACTGAAGCTTTCTTT. The variable domain in full, with the rest retrieved from reference TRBV7-9 and TRBJ1-1, is DTGVSQNPRHKITKRGQNVTFRCDPISEHNRLYWYRQTLGQGPEFLTYFQNEAQLEKSRLLSDRFSAERPKGSFSTLEIQRTEQGDSAMYLCASSLMRGGLNTEAFFGQGTRLTVV.